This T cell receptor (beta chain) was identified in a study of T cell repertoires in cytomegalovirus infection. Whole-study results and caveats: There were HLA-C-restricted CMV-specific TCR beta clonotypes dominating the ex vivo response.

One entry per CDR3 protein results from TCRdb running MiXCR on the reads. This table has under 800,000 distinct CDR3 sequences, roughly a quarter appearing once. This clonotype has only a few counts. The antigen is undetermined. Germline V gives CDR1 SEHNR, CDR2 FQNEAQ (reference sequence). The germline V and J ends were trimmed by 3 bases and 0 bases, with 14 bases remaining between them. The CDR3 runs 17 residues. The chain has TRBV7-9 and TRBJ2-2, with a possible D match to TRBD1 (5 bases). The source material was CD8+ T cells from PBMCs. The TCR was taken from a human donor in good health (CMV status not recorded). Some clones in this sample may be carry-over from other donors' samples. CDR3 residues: CASSFPQTASNTGELFF. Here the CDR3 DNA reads TGTGCCAGCAGCTTCCCACAGACAGCATCGAACACCGGGGAGCTGTTTTTT. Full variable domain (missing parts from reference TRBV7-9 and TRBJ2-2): DTGVSQNPRHKITKRGQNVTFRCDPISEHNRLYWYRQTLGQGPEFLTYFQNEAQLEKSRLLSDRFSAERPKGSFSTLEIQRTEQGDSAMYLCASSFPQTASNTGELFFGEGSRLTVL.